This T cell receptor (beta chain) was sequenced in a study of cytomegalovirus exposure and HLA in healthy donors (dated by TCRdb to 2017 to 2019). A note on the overall study: In an earlier analysis of about 560 of the donors, approximately 260 Gb of sequence data and 100 million or so unique TCR beta sequences from about 179 million T cells were reported. All discovery cohort repertoires had been generated on a single sequencing platform. Donor age, sex, ethnicity and CMV serostatus were compiled alongside the repertoire data. To study patterns of TCR occurrence, a later analysis re-analyzed previously published TCR beta repertoires from 550 to 800 donors and added high-resolution HLA genotyping. Rather than using new phenotypic data, the later analysis identified candidate immune exposures from TCR beta sequences and from how often those sequences occurred across donors. Among the approximately 400 genotyped donors, approximately 82% belonged to the genetic ancestry cluster associated with self-reported Caucasian donors. Along with the approximately 650-subject first cohort, a separate validation cohort of roughly 110 different subjects was used. Typing coverage varied by locus: 629-630 donors for A, B, C, DRB1 and DQB1; roughly 510 for DQA1; some 610 for DPA1; more than 450 for DPB1. To predict cytomegalovirus infection status, the study brought together high-throughput TCR immunosequencing, statistical association of individual TCRs with disease status, and machine learning. On average, roughly 240,000 unique TCR beta nucleotide sequences were sequenced per donor among 300 to 500 genotyped donors of the cohort, with roughly 18% of those sequences being non-productive. Roughly five DR-DQ haplotypes were treated as single units for association and clustering because of strong linkage in the cohort. Class I and class II HLA loci were covered by the typing at four-digit resolution. The aim of the study was to test whether cataloging public T cell receptors could identify signatures of past pathogen exposure. Using immunosequencing, the study profiled T cell repertoires from around 670 subjects and related those repertoires to cytomegalovirus serostatus. An early release that covered some 630 HLA-typed donors contained 300 to 350 gigabases of sequencing data and about 93 million unique TCR sequences. To decide whether each TCR beta V gene segment behaved as functional or pseudogenic, an earlier analysis of over 500 of the donors relied on high-throughput TCR beta sequencing. In a later genetic analysis, genome-wide SNP genotypes for about 65% of the roughly 700 donors were used, and that subset was treated as a discovery cohort.

V ends up 5 bases short and J 3 bases short, with an unmatched junction base count of 4. Its CDR3 holds 15 amino acids, cysteine through phenylalanine. Only CDR3 DNA remains: 45 bases, in frame from the first base. CDR1 and CDR2 were assigned from the germline V gene as MNHEY and SVGAGI. The cohort comprised more than 550 healthy bone marrow donors. At the time of sampling, every cohort member was nominally healthy, though immune exposures that went unrecorded were likely present. The donor tested CMV seronegative, placing the donor among the 350 or so seronegative members of the cohort. A peripheral blood sample was provided by each donor, and peripheral blood mononuclear cells were used for TCR beta sequencing. Genomic DNA was extracted from the blood cell samples with the Qiagen DNeasy Blood Extraction Kit. Receptor libraries were prepared by the immunoSEQ multiplex PCR assay. For the multiplex PCR, a mixture combining 60 forward primers for TCR Vbeta segments and 13 reverse primers for TCR Jbeta segments was used. Amplification of the CDR3 region of rearranged TCR beta genes was performed with a multiplex PCR assay on genomic DNA. The Illumina HiSeq System was used to sequence the amplified TCR beta libraries as 87-base-pair reads. In the source study's methods: Across the roughly 640 repertoires, a later analysis counted approximately 75 million unique TCR beta chains, roughly 11 million of which were shared by at least two donors. A nearest-neighbor algorithm error-corrected the raw reads and collapsed the reads into unique sequences, merging closely related sequences to remove PCR and sequencing errors. Alignment of CDR3 sequences to IMGT reference sequences was used to assign V, D and J gene segments. For a sequence to be retained, at least a six-nucleotide match to both a V gene segment and a J gene segment was required. A rearrangement was called productive if the CDR3 had no stop codons and remained in frame with V and J, and every other rearrangement was called non-productive. CDR3 was defined by IMGT convention, running from the second conserved V-encoded cysteine to the conserved J-encoded phenylalanine. Sequences without an unambiguous match to a single V gene segment were excluded from the earlier analysis of about 600 of the donors. An earlier analysis of a few hundred of the donors classified V segments as functional when productive rearrangements were above 56.7% and as segregating when the standard deviation between donors was above 5%. A statistical classification framework was built to diagnose cytomegalovirus status from the catalog of TCR beta chain sequences. A later analysis assigned V and J genes by comparing TCR nucleotide sequences with IMGT/GENE-DB human TR gene sequences. In a later analysis, CDR3 sequences and most-parsimonious VDJ recombination scenarios were assigned using the TCRdist pipeline. In a later analysis, each TCR beta chain was defined by its CDR3 amino acid sequence together with its V-gene family, and reads lacking a unique V-gene family were excluded. To address suspected cross-contamination and a sequencing artifact, a later analysis removed approximately 600 highly shared, low-generation-probability nucleotide sequences. In a later analysis, a clonal expansion index for each public chain was calculated from normalized within-repertoire ranks of inferred template counts. Generation probabilities in a later analysis came from a VDJ recombination model fitted to out-of-frame rearrangements, and those results were checked against IGoR. Hypergeometric tests were used in a later analysis to score TCR-TCR, TCR-HLA and TCR-CMV co-occurrence, with a repertoire-size bias correction applied to the TCR pairs. False discovery rates were estimated in a later analysis by permuting HLA or CMV assignments 20 times. A later analysis grouped co-occurring TCRs with DBSCAN, adding TCRdist sequence similarity when clustering within HLA-allele-positive subsets. Repertoires with fewer than 30,000 or more than 120,000 public chains, plus five repertoires with anomalous nucleotide sharing, were excluded from co-occurrence clustering. Drawn from immuneACCESS, this table holds only the in-frame rearrangements with V and J called that TCRdb kept. Clones are partly lost; checked studies trace under half to an unresolved V gene and leave the rest unexplained. V, J and clone size derive from that table, while D and trimming were established from the DNA sequence. The sample table records 100,000 to 150,000 clones; roughly four fifths of these occur just once. About 1.8% of the sample rests with the top ten.

As concerns this clone: Its antigen has not been determined. No much larger clonotype is one base removed from it; base qualities were not supplied.

Overall study results and their limits: Specific HLA alleles were associated with over 15,000 TCR beta sequences at a false discovery rate of 0.05 in a later analysis. The classifier was reported to diagnose cytomegalovirus status with high specificity and sensitivity in both the original and validation cohorts. Linkage disequilibrium might explain the correlated functional status among segregating V segments, but an unknown experimental factor could not be excluded. Most CMV-associated TCR beta chains appeared to be HLA-restricted in a later analysis, and the HLA associations seemed to be driven largely by CMV exposure. A later analysis reported that several top co-occurrence clusters appeared linked to parvovirus B19, influenza, CMV and Epstein-Barr virus. A later genetic analysis associated a missense DCLRE1C variant with V-gene and J-gene trimming of TCR beta chains, and an independent cohort replicated the association. In the study, 150 to 200 TCR beta chains were listed as associated with cytomegalovirus. Because HLA typing was missing for some donors at each locus, association tests included only the typed subset. A cluster of highly shared sequence variants was judged likely to represent a technical artifact of the sequencing pipeline. Some IMGT-functional V segments, including TRBV6-2 and TRBV6-3, could not be distinguished by the 87-base-pair reads and were therefore excluded. According to the authors, the approach could potentially be generalized to other disease states and immunological phenotypes. A later analysis found that HLA-associated TCR beta chains were more clonally expanded and had lower generation probabilities than equally common non-associated chains. An earlier analysis of some 590 of the donors showed that most TCR beta V segments appeared in productive rearrangements either about 87% or about 30% of the time, which broadly matched IMGT annotations. In this cohort, only TCR beta chains were sequenced, and detectable features were limited by the absence of alpha or paired-chain data. The earlier analysis of about 600 of the donors excluded approximately 15 rarely observed V segments, including chromosome 9 orphons, because counts were too low. While some public TCRs were present in many individuals, most TCR sequences turned up only very rarely across donors. For the cohort, immune exposure information was limited to CMV serostatus. Presence/absence analyses assumed roughly uniform sequencing depth across donors, an assumption that may not hold. Strong co-occurrence of HLA alleles, especially DR and DQ, made assigning TCR associations to individual alleles difficult. Compared with the roughly 670-donor mean, donors in an Asian-associated ancestry cluster had fewer N-insertions in productive TCRs, according to a later genetic analysis. According to a later analysis, TCR association rates differed among HLA loci, with DRB1 alleles showing the most associated TCRs and HLA-C alleles showing the fewest. A further reported finding was that TCR beta sequences accurately predicted the HLA-A and HLA-B alleles for most subjects in the first cohort. A few of the identified cytomegalovirus-associated TCR beta chains were confirmed in vitro to be specific for cytomegalovirus antigens.

The source of this sequence is a man aged 18 to 30 in good health and CMV-seronegative. The material sequenced was PBMCs. The chain couples TRBV6-5 to TRBJ1-5; TRBD1 fits 10 bases in the junction. CDR3 sequence: CASSRDRGNNQPQHF. In nucleotides, the sequence is TGTGCCAGCAGTAGGGACAGGGGAAACAATCAGCCCCAGCATTTT.